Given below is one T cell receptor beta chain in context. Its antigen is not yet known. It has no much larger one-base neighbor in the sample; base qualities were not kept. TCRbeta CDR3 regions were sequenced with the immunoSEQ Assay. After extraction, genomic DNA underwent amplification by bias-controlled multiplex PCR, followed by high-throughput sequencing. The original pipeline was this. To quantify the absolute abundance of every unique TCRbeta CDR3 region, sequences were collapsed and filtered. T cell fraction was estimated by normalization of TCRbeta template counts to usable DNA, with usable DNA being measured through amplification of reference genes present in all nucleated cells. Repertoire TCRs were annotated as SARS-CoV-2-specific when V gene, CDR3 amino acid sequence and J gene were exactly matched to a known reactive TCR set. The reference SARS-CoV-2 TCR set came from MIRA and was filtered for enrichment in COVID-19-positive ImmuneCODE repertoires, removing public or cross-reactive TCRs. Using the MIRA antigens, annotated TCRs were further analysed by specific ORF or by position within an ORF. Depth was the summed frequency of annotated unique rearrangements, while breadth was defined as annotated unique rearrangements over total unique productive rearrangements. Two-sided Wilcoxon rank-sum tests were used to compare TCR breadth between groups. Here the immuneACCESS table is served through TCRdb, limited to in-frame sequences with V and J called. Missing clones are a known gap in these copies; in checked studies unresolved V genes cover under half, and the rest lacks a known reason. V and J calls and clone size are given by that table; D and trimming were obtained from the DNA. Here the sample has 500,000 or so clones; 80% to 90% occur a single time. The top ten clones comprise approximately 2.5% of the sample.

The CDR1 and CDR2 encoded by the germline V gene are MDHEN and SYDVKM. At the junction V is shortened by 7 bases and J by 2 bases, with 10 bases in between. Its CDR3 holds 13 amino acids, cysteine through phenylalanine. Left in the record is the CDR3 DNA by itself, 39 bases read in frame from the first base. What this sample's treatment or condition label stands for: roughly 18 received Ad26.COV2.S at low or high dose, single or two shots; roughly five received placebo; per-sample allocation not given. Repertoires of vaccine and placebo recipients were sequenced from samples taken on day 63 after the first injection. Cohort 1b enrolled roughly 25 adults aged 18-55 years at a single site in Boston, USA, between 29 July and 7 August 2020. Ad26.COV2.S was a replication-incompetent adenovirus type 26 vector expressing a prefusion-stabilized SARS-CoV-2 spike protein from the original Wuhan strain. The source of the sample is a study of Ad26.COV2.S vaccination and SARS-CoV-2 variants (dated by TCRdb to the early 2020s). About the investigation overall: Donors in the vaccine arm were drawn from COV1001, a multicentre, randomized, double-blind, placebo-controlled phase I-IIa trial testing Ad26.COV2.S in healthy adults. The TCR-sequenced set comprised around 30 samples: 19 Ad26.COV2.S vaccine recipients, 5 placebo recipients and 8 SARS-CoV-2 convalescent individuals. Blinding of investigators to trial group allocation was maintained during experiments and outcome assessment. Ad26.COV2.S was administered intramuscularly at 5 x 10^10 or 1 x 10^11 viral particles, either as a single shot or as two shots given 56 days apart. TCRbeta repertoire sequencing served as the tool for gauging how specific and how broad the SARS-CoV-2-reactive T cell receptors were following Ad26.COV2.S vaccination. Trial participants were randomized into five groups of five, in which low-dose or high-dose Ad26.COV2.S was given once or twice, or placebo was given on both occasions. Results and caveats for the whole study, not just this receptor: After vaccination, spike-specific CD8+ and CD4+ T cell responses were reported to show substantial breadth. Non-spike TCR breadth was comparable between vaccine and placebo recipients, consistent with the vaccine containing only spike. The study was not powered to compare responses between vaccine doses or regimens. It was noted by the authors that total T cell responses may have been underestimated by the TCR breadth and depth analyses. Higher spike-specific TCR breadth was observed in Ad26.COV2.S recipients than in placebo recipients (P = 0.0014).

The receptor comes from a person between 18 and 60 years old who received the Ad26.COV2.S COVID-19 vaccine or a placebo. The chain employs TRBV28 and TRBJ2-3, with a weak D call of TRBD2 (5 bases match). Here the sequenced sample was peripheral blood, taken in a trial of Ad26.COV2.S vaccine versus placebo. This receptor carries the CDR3 CASMDSDTDTQYF. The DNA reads TGTGCCAGCATGGACTCCGACACAGATACGCAGTATTTT.